The 30 T cell receptor beta chains given below trace back to one sample, sequenced in a study of Tregs in tolerant kidney transplant recipients. Sequenced by immunoSEQ multiplex PCR; TCRdb stores in-frame clones only, minus some. The profile shows tens of thousands of clones, about 98% of them singletons. The sample was CD4+ T cells from blood, taken before the transplant. The source of these receptors is a human donor who received a combined kidney and bone marrow transplant.

This clone was seen once. The J gene is TRBJ2-5, the V gene TRBV5-6; 9 nucleotides match TRBD1. The assigned J gene may be wrong: the sequence end matches TRBJ2-7 better. Germline V gene sequence: CDR1 SGHDT, CDR2 YYEEEE. CDR3 length equals 14 residues. CDR3 region: CASSRTGATNEQYF. In nucleotides, the CDR3 is TGTGCCAGCAGCAGGACAGGGGCAACCAACGAGCAGTACTTC.

The V call is TRBV15, the J call TRBJ2-7; 10 positions match TRBD2. The germline V gene encodes CDR1 LNHNV and CDR2 YYDKDF (reference sequence). Germline trimming cut 2 bases from V and 3 bases from J; bases unmatched to any gene: 10. The CDR3 contains 17 residues. In DNA, the CDR3 is TGTGCCACCAGCAGAACTCCTTTAGCGGGGGGCAACTACGAGCAGTACTTC. This codes for CATSRTPLAGGNYEQYF.

The V and J genes are TRBV18 and TRBJ1-5; the match to TRBD1 covers 8 bases. Germline V gives CDR1 KGHSH, CDR2 LQKENI. V lost 3 bases, J lost 0 bases, and 4 bases stayed unmatched. This CDR3 has 16 amino acids. CDR3 sequence reads: CASSPGQEYSNQPQHF. As DNA, the CDR3 is TGTGCCAGCTCACCGGGACAGGAATATAGCAATCAGCCCCAGCATTTT.

V usage is TRBV4-1 and J usage is TRBJ1-5; 9 bases fit TRBD1. The trim removed 0 bases at V and 6 bases at J, leaving 6 bases unmatched. Germline CDR1 reads MGHRA; CDR2 reads YSYEKL. This CDR3 contains 16 residues. CDR3 in amino acids: CASSQEPGDRAQPQHF. Written as DNA, the CDR3 is TGCGCCAGCAGCCAAGAACCTGGGGACAGGGCTCAGCCCCAGCATTTT.

The chain carries TRBV7-2 and TRBJ2-7; weak D call: TRBD1 (6 bases). V was pared by 4 bases and J by 3 bases, with 13 bases between. Germline V gives CDR1 SGHTA, CDR2 FQGNSA. The CDR3 has 14 residues. The CDR3 here is CASSSGQYDYEQYF. DNA of the CDR3: TGTGCCAGCAGCTCAGGACAGTACGACTACGAGCAGTACTTC.

The rearrangement links TRBV7-9 to TRBJ2-1, with D possibly TRBD1 on 6 matching bases. The V and J ends lost 3 bases and 6 bases respectively, with 18 bases between them. The germline V gene encodes CDR1 SEHNR and CDR2 FQNEAQ (reference sequence). CDR3 size: 16 residues. CDR3 sequence: CASSFVGIQGTNEQFF. As DNA, the CDR3 is TGTGCCAGCAGCTTTGTAGGGATACAGGGTACCAATGAGCAGTTCTTC. Full variable domain (remainder filled in from reference TRBV7-9 and TRBJ2-1): DTGVSQNPRHKITKRGQNVTFRCDPISEHNRLYWYRQTLGQGPEFLTYFQNEAQLEKSRLLSDRFSAERPKGSFSTLEIQRTEQGDSAMYLCASSFVGIQGTNEQFFGPGTRLTVL.

The chain employs TRBV19 and TRBJ1-1; weak D call: TRBD1 (5 bases). Looked up from germline, CDR1 is LNHDA and CDR2 is SQIVND (reference sequence). This CDR3 comprises 11 residues. V was cut by 9 bases and J by 5 bases, with 10 bases left in between. The CDR3 region has the DNA TGTGCCAGGGGGACTCCAACTGAAGCTTTCTTT. Protein sequence: CARGTPTEAFF.

J is TRBJ2-7 and V is TRBV5-6, with D possibly being TRBD1 (6 bases). Per germline, CDR1 SGHDT and CDR2 YYEEEE. The V end lost 2 bases, the J end lost 7 bases, and 16 bases lay between the germline ends. The CDR3 covers 14 residues. The CDR3 is CASSFIQGKGEQYF. The CDR3 nucleotides are TGTGCCAGCAGCTTCATCCAGGGGAAGGGGGAGCAGTACTTC.

This chain links TRBV7-6 with TRBJ2-7, with D perhaps TRBD2 (6 bases). The CDR3 sequence is 15 residues long. Germline loops: CDR1 SGHVS, CDR2 FNYEAQ. The V and J ends lost 0 bases and 0 bases respectively, with 9 bases between them. The CDR3 loop is CASSLADGSSYEQYF. CDR3 sequence (DNA): TGTGCCAGCAGCTTAGCCGACGGGAGCTCCTACGAGCAGTACTTC.

The gene calls are TRBV7-2 and TRBJ2-7; TRBD2 matches 7 bases. V shed 7 bases and J 1 base; nucleotides not matched to a gene: 7. Germline CDR1 reads SGHTA; CDR2 reads FQGNSA. This CDR3 has 14 residues. The CDR3, as DNA: TGTGCCAGCACCAACAGCGGGAATTCCTACGAGCAGTACTTC. Translating it yields CASTNSGNSYEQYF.

The chain carries TRBV4-1 and TRBJ2-1, with D unresolved. Germline V gene data show CDR1 as MGHRA and CDR2 as YSYEKL. Trimming shortened V by 0 bases and J by 13 bases, and 10 bases separated the two germline ends. The CDR3 extends over 12 amino acids. This chain's CDR3 is CASSQDRGAQFF. CDR3 DNA: TGCGCCAGCAGCCAAGATCGAGGTGCCCAGTTCTTC.

The genes are TRBV7-8 and TRBJ2-2; D not certain. Trimming removed 5 bases at V and 1 base at J, with 11 bases between. Germline CDR1 and CDR2: SGHVS and FQNEAQ. This CDR3 is 15 amino acids long. The CDR3: CASSAKHQNTGELFF. The CDR3, as DNA: TGTGCCAGCAGCGCAAAACACCAGAACACCGGGGAGCTGTTTTTT. Full variable domain (remainder filled in from reference TRBV7-8 and TRBJ2-2): GAGVSQSPRYKVAKRGQDVALRCDPISGHVSLFWYQQALGQGPEFLTYFQNEAQLDKSGLPSDRFFAERPEGSVSTLKIQRTQQEDSAVYLCASSAKHQNTGELFFGEGSRLTVL.

J is TRBJ2-7 and V is TRBV27; D is perhaps TRBD2 (5 bases). This CDR3 has 14 residues. Germline values: CDR1 MNHEY, CDR2 SMNVEV (reference sequence). Trimming shortened V by 7 bases and J by 0 bases, and 13 bases separated the two germline ends. This CDR3 reads CASTTRRGSYEQYF. The CDR3 DNA reads as TGTGCCAGCACAACACGACGGGGCTCCTACGAGCAGTACTTC.

V gene TRBV7-2 combines with J gene TRBJ2-1; D is perhaps TRBD1 (5 bases). The CDR3 has 15 residues. The germline gives CDR1 SGHTA, CDR2 FQGNSA. The V gene lost 5 bases and the J gene lost 0 bases, with 11 bases spanning the gap. CDR3 DNA sequence: TGTGCCAGCAGCCCGCCAGGGATCTCCTACAATGAGCAGTTCTTC. Protein: CASSPPGISYNEQFF.

The chain has TRBV11-2 and TRBJ2-2, with 7 positions matching TRBD2. This CDR3 has 17 residues. Germline V gene sequence: CDR1 SGHAT, CDR2 FQNNGV. V gave up 0 bases and J gave up 5 bases; unmatched junction bases: 9. Written as DNA, the CDR3 is TGTGCCAGCAGCTTAGATGCGGCTAGCGGCCTAACCGGGGAGCTGTTTTTT. Protein: CASSLDAASGLTGELFF.

The rearrangement joins TRBV11-3 to TRBJ2-1, with D possibly being TRBD2 (6 bases). V lost 5 bases and J 8 bases, leaving 16 bases between the germline ends. The germline V gene encodes CDR1 SGHNT and CDR2 YENEEA. This CDR3 contains 14 residues. CDR3 sequence: CASSPGDSRDEQFF. The CDR3 coding sequence is TGTGCCAGCAGCCCGGGGGACTCTCGGGATGAGCAGTTCTTC.

The CDR3 loop reads CASSGRSDTQYF. CDR3 nucleotide sequence: TGTGCCAGCTCAGGGAGATCAGATACGCAGTATTTT. The chain recombines TRBV18 with TRBJ2-3, with D maybe TRBD2 (5 bases). The ends were cut back, 5 bases at V and 4 bases at J, with 7 bases in the middle. Germline values: CDR1 KGHSH, CDR2 LQKENI. CDR3 length: 12 amino acids.

The chain is built from TRBV5-6 and TRBJ1-5, with 9 bases that match TRBD1. Germline CDR1 is SGHDT and CDR2 is YYEEEE. This CDR3 is 14 amino acids long. V was pared by 3 bases and J by 5 bases, with 3 bases of the junction left unmatched. CDR3 residues: CASSYRGLDQPQHF. CDR3 in DNA: TGTGCCAGCAGCTACAGGGGGCTCGATCAGCCCCAGCATTTT.

The genes are TRBV6-1 and TRBJ2-2, with TRBD1 identical over 8 bases. With 7 bases clipped from V and 4 bases from J, the junction kept 8 bases outside the gene matches. This CDR3 region has 15 residues. Germline lookup yields CDR1 MNHNS and CDR2 SASEGT. The CDR3 coding sequence is TGTGCCAGCACGGGACAGGCGACAGCCACCGGGGAGCTGTTTTTT. It specifies CASTGQATATGELFF.

The J gene is TRBJ2-7, the V gene TRBV9; 8 bases agree with TRBD1. In germline, CDR1 is SGDLS, CDR2 YYNGEE. V shed 1 base, J shed 3 bases, and the junction held 6 bases outside the gene matches. CDR3 length equals 15 residues. Written as DNA, the CDR3 is TGTGCCAGCAGCGTACTTGCAGGGGGCCTCTACGAGCAGTACTTC. This encodes CASSVLAGGLYEQYF.

The rearrangement joins TRBV6-1 to TRBJ2-1; 7 positions agree with TRBD1. CDR1 and CDR2 from the germline V gene are MNHNS and SASEGT. The V segment lost 3 bases and the J segment 5 bases; nucleotides outside the gene matches: 10. There are 16 residues in the CDR3. Written as DNA, the CDR3 is TGTGCCAGCAGTGACCTAGGGGGCAGGGACAACAATGAGCAGTTCTTC. It specifies CASSDLGGRDNNEQFF.

The CDR3 region has the DNA TGTGCCAGCAGGTACCGCCCGGGGACAGCCGAGACCCAGTACTTC. This codes for CASRYRPGTAETQYF. J is TRBJ2-5 and V is TRBV6-6, with 7 bases that match TRBD1. CDR3 size: 15 residues. V lost 6 bases to trimming and J lost 5 bases; unmatched junction nucleotides: 12. CDR1 is MNHNY, CDR2 SVGAGI, per germline (reference sequence).

The CDR3 region is CASSSEGRGYTF. CDR3 in DNA: TGTGCCAGCAGCTCCGAGGGAAGGGGCTACACCTTC. V is TRBV7-6 and J is TRBJ1-2; D uncertain. V shed 4 bases and J shed 8 bases, with 11 bases lying between them. Germline-derived CDR1 and CDR2 are SGHVS and FNYEAQ. This CDR3 is built from 12 residues.

V and J are TRBV15 and TRBJ2-5; 7 nucleotides align to TRBD1. J lost 5 bases, V lost 2 bases, and 11 bases had no gene match. Germline V CDR1 and CDR2: LNHNV, YYDKDF (reference sequence). The CDR3 covers 16 residues. CDR3 residues: CATSRFGQVQGETQYF. CDR3 sequence (DNA): TGTGCCACCAGCAGATTTGGACAGGTCCAAGGGGAGACCCAGTACTTC. Full variable domain (remainder filled in from reference TRBV15 and TRBJ2-5): DAMVIQNPRYQVTQFGKPVTLSCSQTLNHNVMYWYQQKSSQAPKLLFHYYDKDFNNEADTPDNFQSRRPNTSFCFLDIRSPGLGDTAMYLCATSRFGQVQGETQYFGPGTRLLVL.

V is TRBV5-1 and J is TRBJ2-1; the match to TRBD2 covers 8 bases. The V gene's germline CDR1 is SGHRS and CDR2 YFSETQ. This CDR3 is 15 amino acids long. V was pared by 2 bases and J by 7 bases, with 8 bases of the junction left unmatched. The CDR3 loop reads CASSFPTSVLNEQFF. Here the CDR3 DNA reads TGCGCCAGCAGCTTCCCGACTAGCGTCTTAAATGAGCAGTTCTTC.

The CDR3 DNA sequence: TGTGCCAGCAGTGATGGCCCCAGGGTAGACGAGCAGTACTTC. Translation gives CASSDGPRVDEQYF. V and J are TRBV6-1 and TRBJ2-7, with D possibly being TRBD1 (5 bases). The germline V gene encodes CDR1 MNHNS and CDR2 SASEGT. This CDR3 is 14 amino acids long. With 3 bases removed from V and 5 bases from J, the gap between germline ends came to 14 bases.

J is TRBJ2-3 and V is TRBV6-5; the match to TRBD2 covers 8 bases. The CDR3 length is 14 residues. V gave up 5 bases and J gave up 4 bases; unmatched junction bases: 5. Germline V gene data show CDR1 as MNHEY and CDR2 as SVGAGI. Written as DNA, the CDR3 is TGTGCCAGCAGTGGGACTAGTGGCGCAGATACGCAGTATTTT. This translates into CASSGTSGADTQYF.

This chain joins TRBV7-5 and TRBJ2-1; the table assigns TRBD2, which was not confirmed against the DNA. TRBV7-5 is flagged as a pseudogene. The CDR3 is 15 residues long. In DNA, the CDR3 is TGTGTCAGAAGCAAGCAGCGGGAGGGATGGAATGAGCAGTTCTTC. This codes for CVRSKQREGWNEQFF.

The chain joins TRBV4-2 to TRBJ2-3; 10 bases map to TRBD2. In germline, CDR1 is LGHNA, CDR2 YNFKEQ. Trimming removed 5 bases from V and 0 bases from J; junction bases left unmatched: 5. This CDR3 spans 16 amino acids. The CDR3 is CASSKGLAASTDTQYF. CDR3 in DNA: TGTGCCAGCAGCAAAGGACTAGCGGCCAGCACAGATACGCAGTATTTT.

The rearrangement links TRBV27 to TRBJ2-3; 12 bases are shared with TRBD2. Germline assignment: CDR1 MNHEY and CDR2 SMNVEV (reference sequence). The junction had 11 bases not matched to a gene; V was cut back by 4 bases and J by 0 bases. This CDR3 has 19 residues. The DNA for the CDR3 is TGTGCCAGCAGTTCCATCGGACTAGCGGGGACTATAAGCACAGATACGCAGTATTTT. Translation: CASSSIGLAGTISTDTQYF.